This TCR beta chain was sequenced for a study of T-cell reconstitution after alpha-beta-depleted transplantation in children. Notes on the study in general: Surviving recipient T cells and thymic progenitors accounted for the high day-60 TCRbeta diversity observed in some patients. T-cell counts and diversity at one year following transplant were attributed mainly to newly produced T cells. Alpha-beta T cells about two months after transplant reportedly derived from several hundred expanded graft clones.

This clonotype showed up many times. Its antigen is undetermined. V dropped 5 bases and J dropped 9 bases, with 13 bases sitting between them. Germline CDR1 is SGHVS and CDR2 is FQNEAQ. The CDR3 totals 12 residues. As it was prepared, the TCRbeta library received unique molecular identifiers. TCRdb itself ran the PCR reads through MiXCR, one entry per CDR3 protein. This table holds 200,000 or so distinct CDR3 sequences, approximately 7% found once. Sequencing was performed on PBMCs, taken before TCRalphabeta/CD19-depleted stem cell transplant. The receptor was isolated from a boy between 2 and 15 years old with acute lymphoblastic leukemia, due to receive a stem cell transplant. The rearrangement uses TRBV7-8 and TRBJ1-2, with D possibly being TRBD1 (5 bases). CDR3 coding DNA: TGTGCCAGCAGCGCCCGACAGAATAGCTACACCTTC. It specifies CASSARQNSYTF.